The 9 T cell receptor beta chains given below trace back to one sample, sequenced in a study of monozygotic twins with inflammatory bowel disease. For each CDR3 protein, TCRdb gives one entry from its re-call of the 5' RACE reads, without DNA. This sample's table has approximately 340,000 distinct CDR3 sequences. Material for sequencing was blood. These receptors were collected from a human donor with ulcerative colitis or Crohn's disease, or a healthy co-twin of an affected twin (not recorded which).

The gene calls are TRBV7-9 and TRBJ2-3; TCRdb returns TRBD1, unconfirmable since there is no DNA. Germline V gene lookup returns CDR1 SEHNR and CDR2 FQNEAQ (reference sequence). The CDR3 contains 14 residues. The CDR3 sequence is CASGRQAHTDTQYF.

The J gene is TRBJ2-5, the V gene TRBV5-1; there is no DNA to check the TCRdb D call of TRBD1. This CDR3 is 16 amino acids long. CDR1 SGHRS and CDR2 YFSETQ come from the germline V gene. Here the CDR3 reads CASSLTGQGVGETQYF.

The J gene is TRBJ2-7, the V gene TRBV15; there is no DNA to check the TCRdb D call of TRBD1. The CDR3 totals 14 residues. Looked up from germline, CDR1 is LNHNV and CDR2 is YYDKDF (reference sequence). This chain's CDR3 is CATSRDRGDYEQYF.

The chain recombines TRBV9 with TRBJ2-5; the TRBD2 assignment by TCRdb is unverifiable without DNA. The CDR3 is 16 amino acids. Per the germline V gene, CDR1 is SGDLS and CDR2 is YYNGEE. The CDR3: CASSVVTSGSGETQYF.

J is TRBJ2-5 and V is TRBV15; the D call of TRBD2 rests on TCRdb alone, since no DNA is present to check it. The CDR3 sequence is 13 residues long. Germline V gene lookup returns CDR1 LNHNV and CDR2 YYDKDF (reference sequence). The CDR3 here is CATSKGAQETQYF.

CDR3 in amino acids: CATSRVGTVLYNEQFF. The V and J genes are TRBV15 and TRBJ2-1; TCRdb designates TRBD2, a call that cannot be tested without DNA. Germline-derived CDR1 and CDR2 are LNHNV and YYDKDF (reference sequence). The CDR3 covers 16 residues.

The V gene is TRBV7-9, the J gene TRBJ2-5; absent DNA, TCRdb's TRBD2 call cannot be checked. This CDR3 is 15 amino acids long. The germline gives CDR1 SEHNR, CDR2 FQNEAQ (reference sequence). CDR3 in amino acids: CASIDRASRVETQYF.

This sequence joins TRBV30 and TRBJ2-7. Germline V lookup: CDR1 GTSNPN, CDR2 SVGIG (reference sequence). This CDR3 has 12 amino acids. The chain's CDR3 is CAWSVIHYEQYF.

This chain uses TRBV29-1 with TRBJ2-4. Germline assignment: CDR1 SQVTM and CDR2 ANQGSEA. This CDR3 comprises 14 residues. The CDR3 spells CSVLPVTAKNIQYF.